This is a list of T cell receptor beta chains from one sample in a study of blood T cell repertoires in COVID-19. Clones were read by immunoSEQ multiplex PCR, and TCRdb kept only the in-frame ones, dropping some. The sample contains more than 300,000 clones, 85% to 90% of which appear only once. Sequences were obtained from PBMCs or T cells enriched from blood (not recorded which). The receptors derive from a woman aged 18 to 35 who had recovered from COVID-19. The CDR3 runs from the conserved cysteine through the conserved F or W. D genes are given only for firm matches. Size is omitted from some rows. Given values are once, few, many or a class for expanded clones.

clone size: .; V gene: TRBV27; D gene: TRBD1; J gene: TRBJ1-5; CDR3 protein: CASSSRGTGEHF; CDR3 DNA: TGTGCCAGCAGTTCTAGGGGGACAGGGGAACATTTT
clone size: .; V gene: TRBV7-9; D gene: .; J gene: TRBJ2-3; CDR3 protein: CASSLVQRGTDTQYF; CDR3 DNA: TGTGCCAGCAGCCTCGTGCAGCGGGGCACAGATACGCAGTATTTT
clone size: .; V gene: TRBV3-1/TRBV3-2; D gene: .; J gene: TRBJ2-3; CDR3 protein: CASSHRGRDTQYF; CDR3 DNA: TGTGCCAGCAGCCACCGGGGAAGGGATACGCAGTATTTT
clone size: .; V gene: TRBV7-8; D gene: TRBD2; J gene: TRBJ2-2; CDR3 protein: CASSRPGGNTGELFF; CDR3 DNA: TGTGCCAGCAGCCGTCCGGGGGGAAACACCGGGGAGCTGTTTTTT
clone size: .; V gene: TRBV24-1; D gene: .; J gene: TRBJ1-5; CDR3 protein: CATSDSQGFSNQPQHF; CDR3 DNA: TGTGCCACCAGTGACTCGCAGGGTTTCAGCAATCAGCCCCAGCATTTT
clone size: .; V gene: TRBV19; D gene: .; J gene: TRBJ2-1; CDR3 protein: CASSVGDSTFDEQFF; CDR3 DNA: TGTGCCAGTAGCGTGGGGGACTCGACATTCGATGAGCAGTTCTTC
clone size: few; V gene: TRBV7-9; D gene: TRBD1; J gene: TRBJ1-4; CDR3 protein: CASRRDSRNEKLFF; CDR3 DNA: TGTGCCAGCAGGCGGGACAGCCGTAATGAAAAACTGTTTTTT
clone size: .; V gene: TRBV10-2; D gene: .; J gene: TRBJ2-5; CDR3 protein: CASSGLETQYF; CDR3 DNA: TGCGCCAGCAGTGGGCTAGAGACCCAGTACTTC
clone size: .; V gene: TRBV28; D gene: .; J gene: TRBJ1-1; CDR3 protein: CASSFTGWTEAFF; CDR3 DNA: TGTGCCAGCAGTTTTACGGGTTGGACTGAAGCTTTCTTT
clone size: few; V gene: TRBV6-5; D gene: .; J gene: TRBJ1-5; CDR3 protein: CASRAQPWQPQHF; CDR3 DNA: TGTGCCAGCAGAGCACAGCCATGGCAGCCCCAGCATTTT
clone size: .; V gene: TRBV19; D gene: TRBD2; J gene: TRBJ2-4; CDR3 protein: CASSTAPSGGAGKNIQYF; CDR3 DNA: TGTGCCAGTAGTACCGCCCCCAGCGGGGGGGCCGGCAAAAACATTCAGTACTTC
clone size: .; V gene: TRBV5-4; D gene: TRBD1; J gene: TRBJ2-7; CDR3 protein: CASSPLTGDYEQYF; CDR3 DNA: TGTGCCAGCAGCCCGCTGACAGGGGACTACGAGCAGTACTTC
clone size: .; V gene: TRBV4-3; D gene: TRBD1; J gene: TRBJ1-4; CDR3 protein: CASSQSGAGGEKLFF; CDR3 DNA: TGCGCCAGCAGCCAAAGTGGGGCAGGGGGTGAAAAACTGTTTTTT
clone size: .; V gene: TRBV5-1; D gene: TRBD1; J gene: TRBJ1-4; CDR3 protein: CASSPGQGGEKLFF; CDR3 DNA: TGCGCCAGCAGCCCCGGACAGGGCGGCGAAAAACTGTTTTTT
clone size: .; V gene: TRBV12-5; D gene: TRBD1; J gene: TRBJ2-3; CDR3 protein: CASGLGQGHTDTQYF; CDR3 DNA: TGTGCTAGTGGTCTCGGACAGGGGCACACAGATACGCAGTATTTT
clone size: .; V gene: TRBV27; D gene: .; J gene: TRBJ1-1; CDR3 protein: CASSLSITASEAFF; CDR3 DNA: TGTGCCAGCAGTTTATCGATAACAGCTAGCGAAGCTTTCTTT
clone size: .; V gene: TRBV29-1; D gene: .; J gene: TRBJ2-3; CDR3 protein: CSVEVGGTQYF; CDR3 DNA: TGCAGCGTTGAGGTAGGCGGGACGCAGTATTTT
clone size: .; V gene: TRBV6-1; D gene: .; J gene: TRBJ1-6; CDR3 protein: CASSESENSPLHF; CDR3 DNA: TGTGCCAGCAGTGAATCTGAGAATTCACCCCTCCACTTT
clone size: .; V gene: TRBV7-8; D gene: TRBD1; J gene: TRBJ2-3; CDR3 protein: CASRRKPPGQARTDTQYF; CDR3 DNA: TGTGCCAGCAGACGGAAACCCCCGGGACAGGCTCGCACAGATACGCAGTATTTT
clone size: .; V gene: TRBV6-5; D gene: .; J gene: TRBJ2-2; CDR3 protein: CASSLDWNTGELFF; CDR3 DNA: TGTGCCAGCAGTCTGGACTGGAACACCGGGGAGCTGTTTTTT